The clone carrying this T cell receptor beta chain was detected a few times. The antigen remains unidentified. Trimming took 5 bases from V and 5 from J, leaving 12 bases between them. In germline, CDR1 is SGHTA, CDR2 FQGNSA. This CDR3 is built from 13 residues. This specimen belongs to a study of T-cell memory formation after mild COVID-19. General observations from the study: Clonal second-wave expansions that peaked on day 37 had unconfirmed SARS-CoV-2 specificity.

TCRdb passed the 5' RACE reads through MiXCR, listing each CDR3 protein once. The sample has some 270,000 distinct CDR3 sequences, 15% seen once. The material sequenced was PBMCs or a T cell subset sorted from them (not recorded which). This sequence originates from an adult woman who had mild COVID-19 (a few samples of this study predate the infection). Cell type and time point are not known. The chain is built from TRBV7-2 and TRBJ1-2; perhaps TRBD1 as D (6 bases). CDR3 residues: CASSPTGTYGYTF. The CDR3 region has the DNA TGTGCCAGCAGCCCGACAGGAACTTATGGCTACACCTTC.